The 2 T cell receptor beta chains in this list originate from one sample, sequenced in a study of blood T cell repertoires in COVID-19. Repertoires were generated with immunoSEQ multiplex PCR, while TCRdb's copy carries only in-frame clones and drops some. The sample records approximately 15,000 clones, about 78% being singletons. Sequenced input: peripheral blood. These receptor sequences come from a human donor in a cohort sampled during active COVID-19.

The chain combines TRBV5-1 with TRBJ2-1; 7 nucleotides line up with TRBD1. J lost 6 bases, V lost 2 bases, and 5 bases had no gene match. This CDR3 is 14 amino acids long. Per germline, CDR1 SGHRS and CDR2 YFSETQ. This CDR3 reads CASSFRQGSNEQFF. The DNA for the CDR3 is TGCGCCAGCAGCTTTAGACAGGGAAGCAATGAGCAGTTCTTC.

V gene TRBV27 combines with J gene TRBJ2-3; TRBD2 agrees at 7 bases. The trim removed 5 bases at V and 0 bases at J, leaving 8 bases unmatched. The CDR3 totals 16 residues. Germline V gene data show CDR1 as MNHEY and CDR2 as SMNVEV (reference sequence). CDR3 region: CASSGLVSLSTDTQYF. For the CDR3, the DNA is TGTGCCAGCAGTGGACTAGTGAGTTTGAGCACAGATACGCAGTATTTT.